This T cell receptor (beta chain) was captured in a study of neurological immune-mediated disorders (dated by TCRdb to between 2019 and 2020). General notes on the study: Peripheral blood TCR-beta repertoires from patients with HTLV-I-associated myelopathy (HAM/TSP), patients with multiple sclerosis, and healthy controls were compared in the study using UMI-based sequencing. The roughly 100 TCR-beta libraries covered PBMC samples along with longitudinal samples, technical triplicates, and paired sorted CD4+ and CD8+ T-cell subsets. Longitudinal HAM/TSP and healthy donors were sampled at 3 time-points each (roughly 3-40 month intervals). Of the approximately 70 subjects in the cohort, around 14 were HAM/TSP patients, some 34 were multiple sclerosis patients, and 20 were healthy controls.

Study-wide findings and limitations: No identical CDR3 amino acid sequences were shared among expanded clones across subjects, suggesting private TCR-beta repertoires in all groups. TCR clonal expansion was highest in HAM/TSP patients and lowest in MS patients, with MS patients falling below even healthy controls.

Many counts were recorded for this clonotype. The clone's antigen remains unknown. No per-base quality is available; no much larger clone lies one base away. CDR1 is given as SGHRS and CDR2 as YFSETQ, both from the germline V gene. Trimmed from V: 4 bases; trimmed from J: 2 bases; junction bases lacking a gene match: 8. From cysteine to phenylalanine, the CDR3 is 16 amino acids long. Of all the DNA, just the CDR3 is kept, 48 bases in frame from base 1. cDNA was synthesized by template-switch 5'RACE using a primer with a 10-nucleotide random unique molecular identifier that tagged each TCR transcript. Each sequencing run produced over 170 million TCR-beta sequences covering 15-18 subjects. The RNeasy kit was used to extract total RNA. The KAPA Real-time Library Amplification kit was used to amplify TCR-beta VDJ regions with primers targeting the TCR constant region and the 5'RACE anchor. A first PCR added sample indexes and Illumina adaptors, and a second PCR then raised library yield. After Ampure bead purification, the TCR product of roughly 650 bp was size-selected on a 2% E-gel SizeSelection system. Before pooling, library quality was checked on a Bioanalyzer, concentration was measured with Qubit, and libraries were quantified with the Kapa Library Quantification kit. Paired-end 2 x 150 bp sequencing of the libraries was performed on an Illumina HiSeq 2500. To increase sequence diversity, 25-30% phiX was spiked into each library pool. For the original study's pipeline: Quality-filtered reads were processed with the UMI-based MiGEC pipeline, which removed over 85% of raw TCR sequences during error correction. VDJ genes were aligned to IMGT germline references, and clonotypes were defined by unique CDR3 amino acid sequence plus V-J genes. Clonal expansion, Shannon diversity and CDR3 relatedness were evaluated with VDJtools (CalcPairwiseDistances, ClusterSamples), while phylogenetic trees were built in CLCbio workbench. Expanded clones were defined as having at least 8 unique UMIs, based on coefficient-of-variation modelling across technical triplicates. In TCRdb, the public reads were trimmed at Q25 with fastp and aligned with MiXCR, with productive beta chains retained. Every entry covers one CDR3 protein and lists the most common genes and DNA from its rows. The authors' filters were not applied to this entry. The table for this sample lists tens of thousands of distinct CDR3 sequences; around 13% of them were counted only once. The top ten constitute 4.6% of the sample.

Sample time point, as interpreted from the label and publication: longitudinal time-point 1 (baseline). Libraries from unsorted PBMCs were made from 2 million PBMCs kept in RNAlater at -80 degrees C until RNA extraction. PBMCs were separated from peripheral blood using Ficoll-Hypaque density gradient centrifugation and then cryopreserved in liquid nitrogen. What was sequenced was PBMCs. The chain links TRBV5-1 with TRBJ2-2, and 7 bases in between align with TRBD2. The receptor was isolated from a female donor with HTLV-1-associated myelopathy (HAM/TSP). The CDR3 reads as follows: CASSLREAANTGELFF. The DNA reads TGCGCCAGCAGCCTCCGGGAGGCTGCTAACACCGGGGAGCTGTTTTTT.